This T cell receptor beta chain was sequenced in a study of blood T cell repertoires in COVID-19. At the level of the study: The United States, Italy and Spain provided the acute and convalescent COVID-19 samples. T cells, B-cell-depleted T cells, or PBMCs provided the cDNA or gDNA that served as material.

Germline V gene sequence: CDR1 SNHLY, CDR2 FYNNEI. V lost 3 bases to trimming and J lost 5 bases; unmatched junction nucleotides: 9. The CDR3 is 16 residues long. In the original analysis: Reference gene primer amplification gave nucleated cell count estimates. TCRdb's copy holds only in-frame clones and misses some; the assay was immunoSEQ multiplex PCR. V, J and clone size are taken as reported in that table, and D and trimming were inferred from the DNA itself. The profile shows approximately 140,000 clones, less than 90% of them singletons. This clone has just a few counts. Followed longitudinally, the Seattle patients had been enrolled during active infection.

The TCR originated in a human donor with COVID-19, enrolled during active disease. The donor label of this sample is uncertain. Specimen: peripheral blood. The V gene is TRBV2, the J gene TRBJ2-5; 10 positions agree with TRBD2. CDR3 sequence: CASSESAGGPVETQYF. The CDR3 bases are TGTGCCAGCAGTGAGTCAGCGGGAGGGCCGGTGGAGACCCAGTACTTC.